The clone carrying this TCR beta chain appeared a few times. RNA extraction was followed by reverse transcription into cDNA, which acted as the sequencing template. Data came from immunoSEQ multiplex PCR; TCRdb stores just in-frame clones and leaves some out. The sample has approximately 200,000 clones, around two fifths seen once; the top ten hold about 2.4%. Treatment reported: oral pan-JAK inhibitor, 5-10 mg twice daily. These data are taken from a study of CD8+ T cells in alopecia areata. Germline values: CDR1 LGHNA, CDR2 YSLEER. There are 15 residues in the CDR3. V lost 4 bases, J lost 3 bases, and 14 bases lay in between.

This receptor was taken from a human donor with alopecia areata. This sample comprised CD4+ T cells sorted from blood, obtained at approximately week 36, from a patient treated with tofacitinib. V gene TRBV4-3 combines with J gene TRBJ2-3; D is possibly TRBD1 or TRBD2 (6 bases each). CDR3 bases: TGCGCCAGCAGCCCAAGGGGGGATAAGACAGATACGCAGTATTTT. Translating gives CASSPRGDKTDTQYF.